The 8 T cell receptor beta chains given below trace back to one sample, sequenced in a study of neurological immune-mediated disorders. TCRdb used MiXCR to reprocess the 5' RACE reads, holding one entry per CDR3 protein. The sample contains about 30,000 distinct CDR3 sequences, roughly 15% of which appear only once. Sequenced material: PBMCs. These receptors were taken from a man between 65 and 80 years old in good health.

This clonotype was observed at least ten times. The genes are TRBV11-3 and TRBJ2-1; TRBD1 is a possible D gene (6 bases). Trimming took 5 bases from V and 9 from J, leaving 14 bases between them. The germline CDR1 and CDR2 sequences are SGHNT and YENEEA. This CDR3 comprises 13 residues. As DNA, the CDR3 is TGTGCCAGCAGCAGCCAACAGGGCAGTGAGCAGTTCTTC. It is translated as CASSSQQGSEQFF.

This clonotype was recorded many times. V and J are TRBV10-3 and TRBJ2-2; a possible D gene is TRBD2 (5 bases). The V end was cut by 6 bases, the J end by 0 bases, with 17 bases between. The CDR3 runs to 17 residues. The germline V gene encodes CDR1 ENHRY and CDR2 SYGVKD. CDR3 coding DNA: TGTGCCATCAGAGCGGACCAACTCACCCCGAACACCGGGGAGCTGTTTTTT. Its translation: CAIRADQLTPNTGELFF.

This clonotype was counted at least ten times. J is TRBJ2-3 and V is TRBV18, with D tentatively TRBD1 or TRBD2 (6 bases each). The V and J ends lost 2 bases and 2 bases respectively, with 14 bases between them. Looked up from germline, CDR1 is KGHSH and CDR2 is LQKENI. CDR3 length: 16 residues. The CDR3 here is CASSPKSRGDTDTQYF. CDR3 nucleotides: TGTGCCAGCTCACCAAAATCGAGGGGGGACACAGATACGCAGTATTTT.

This clonotype was found many times. The rearrangement links TRBV7-9 to TRBJ2-7; D could derive from TRBD1 or TRBD2 (6 bases each). V dropped 6 bases and J dropped 2 bases, with 14 bases sitting between them. This CDR3 contains 14 residues. Germline V gives CDR1 SEHNR, CDR2 FQNEAQ (reference sequence). For the CDR3, the DNA is TGTGCCAGCAGTAGGGGGGAAAAACCCTACGAGCAGTACTTC. Amino acids: CASSRGEKPYEQYF.

In this sample, this clonotype turned up many times. The genes are TRBV7-2 and TRBJ2-1; 8 nucleotides match TRBD1. The V and J ends lost 5 bases and 12 bases, in that order; junction bases with no gene match: 15. This CDR3 has 15 residues. Germline CDR1 is SGHTA and CDR2 is FQGNSA. The chain's CDR3 is CASSMDRAYILRQFF. In DNA, the CDR3 is TGTGCCAGCAGCATGGACAGGGCCTACATCCTAAGGCAGTTCTTC.

Ten or more counts support this clonotype. CDR3 nucleotide sequence: TGTGCCACCAGTGAACCCGGGGCCACTAACTATGGCTACACCTTC. Translated, it gives CATSEPGATNYGYTF. The gene calls are TRBV24-1 and TRBJ1-2; a weak D match, TRBD1 (5 bases). V lost 4 bases and J lost 0, with 11 bases in between. The CDR3 loop spans 15 amino acids. Looked up from germline, CDR1 is KGHDR and CDR2 is SFDVKD.

This clonotype has a count of ten or more. This chain links TRBV27 with TRBJ2-7; 7 nucleotides match TRBD2. The V gene end was trimmed by 5 bases and the J gene end by 3 bases; junction bases not matched to a gene: 4. This CDR3 is built from 13 residues. CDR1 is MNHEY, CDR2 SMNVEV, per germline (reference sequence). For the CDR3, the DNA is TGTGCCAGCAGTAGCGGGGTCTACTACGAGCAGTACTTC. Encoded protein: CASSSGVYYEQYF.

This clonotype was observed at least ten times. The chain recombines TRBV7-3 with TRBJ2-1, with 11 nucleotides matching TRBD2. Germline V gene data show CDR1 as SGHTA and CDR2 as FQGTGA. Trimming removed 2 bases from V and 4 bases from J; junction bases left unmatched: 1. The CDR3 extends over 15 amino acids. CDR3 amino acids: CASSLLAGGYNEQFF. The DNA of the CDR3 is TGTGCCAGCAGCTTATTAGCGGGGGGGTACAATGAGCAGTTCTTC.